A single sample gave rise to the 6 T cell receptor beta chains below, sequenced in a study of T-cell memory formation after mild COVID-19. TCRdb redid the calling of the 5' RACE reads with MiXCR, one entry per CDR3 protein. This table has roughly 400,000 distinct CDR3 sequences, about a sixth appearing once. Sequenced sample: PBMCs or a T cell subset sorted from them (not recorded which). Source of these receptors: a man between 18 and 35 years old who had mild COVID-19 (a few samples of this study predate the infection). Cell type and time point are not known.

This clonotype occurred a few times. CDR3 sequence (DNA): TGTGCCAGCAGCTCCCCCCCTGGCCAGGGGGACTATGGCTACACCTTC. Translated, it gives CASSSPPGQGDYGYTF. This chain connects TRBV7-6 to TRBJ1-2; 7 nucleotides match TRBD1. J lost 3 bases, V lost 4 bases, and 11 bases had no gene match. This CDR3 is 16 amino acids long. Germline values: CDR1 SGHVS, CDR2 FNYEAQ.

This clonotype was observed a few times. The chain recombines TRBV7-2 with TRBJ1-2; tentative D call: TRBD1 (5 bases). The CDR3 has 14 residues. Trimming shortened V by 1 base and J by 6 bases, and 12 bases separated the two germline ends. Germline lookup yields CDR1 SGHTA and CDR2 FQGNSA. CDR3 coding DNA: TGTGCCAGCAGCTTAGGACAGTCAATCGATGGCTACACCTTC. It yields the protein CASSLGQSIDGYTF.

This rearrangement joins TRBV4-3 to TRBJ2-1; 15 bases agree with TRBD2. This CDR3 has 19 amino acids. The V gene's germline CDR1 is LGHNA and CDR2 YSLEER. With V trimmed by 1 base and J by 6 bases, 10 bases remained unmatched. CDR3 residues: CASSQVGTSGGSSPNEQFF. CDR3 sequence (DNA): TGCGCCAGCAGCCAAGTTGGGACTAGCGGGGGGTCGTCCCCCAATGAGCAGTTCTTC.

This clonotype was seen only a few times. The chain carries TRBV29-1 and TRBJ2-1; D perhaps matches TRBD2 (5 bases). Per germline, CDR1 SQVTM and CDR2 ANQGSEA. V lost 6 bases and J lost 4, with 16 bases in between. The CDR3 length is 14 residues. CDR3 coding DNA: TGCAGCGTCCGGACGGGATTTGTATACAATGAGCAGTTCTTC. It yields the protein CSVRTGFVYNEQFF.

Only a few counts were recorded for this clonotype. The chain joins TRBV5-1 to TRBJ1-3; D gene uncertain. V lost 0 bases to trimming and J lost 4 bases, with 8 bases between them. The CDR3 totals 14 residues. CDR1 and CDR2 (germline): SGHRS, YFSETQ. This CDR3 reads CASSLVSGGNTIYF. The CDR3 coding sequence is TGCGCCAGCAGCTTGGTATCGGGAGGAAACACCATATATTTT.

This chain connects TRBV11-2 to TRBJ1-2; D gene ambiguous. The V gene's germline CDR1 is SGHAT and CDR2 FQNNGV. V gave up 0 bases and J gave up 8 bases, with 4 bases separating them. The CDR3 is made up of 11 amino acids. The CDR3 DNA reads TGTGCCAGCAGCTTAGAGGTCGGCTACACCTTC. Its protein is CASSLEVGYTF.